Listed below are T cell receptor beta chains from one sample, sequenced in a study of immune heterogeneity within non-small cell lung tumors. In TCRdb, the multiplex PCR reads were re-called with MiXCR into one record per CDR3 protein. In the table there are some 10,000 distinct CDR3 sequences, roughly 26% of which are singletons. Sequenced: lung tumor tissue. The receptors come from a man between 50 and 59 years old with non-small cell lung cancer. Each CDR3 is given with its conserved first and last residue. The D gene is left open where the match is weak. Size tells how often a clone was seen (once, few, many) or the class of an expanded clone, and some rows leave it out.

j_call d_call v_call clone_size cdr3_nt cdr3_aa
TRBJ2-7 TRBD2 TRBV27 NA TGTGCCAGCAGTTTAGCCGGGACTACTTCCTCCTACGAGCAGTACTTC CASSLAGTTSSYEQYF
TRBJ1-3 NA TRBV7-8 many TGTGCCAGCAGCTTGAGCTCTGGAAACACCATATATTTT CASSLSSGNTIYF
TRBJ2-1 TRBD2 TRBV28 medium-sized TGTGCCAGCTTACTAGCGGGGGGGCACAATGAGCAGTTCTTC CASLLAGGHNEQFF
TRBJ1-2 TRBD1 TRBV19 medium-sized TGTGCCAGTAAGGTTTACGGGACAGGGGATCACTATGGCTACACCTTC CASKVYGTGDHYGYTF
TRBJ2-2 NA TRBV7-3 NA TGTGCCAGCAGCTTAAGGGCCGGGAACACCGGGGAGCTGTTTTTT CASSLRAGNTGELFF
TRBJ1-5 TRBD1 TRBV18 many TGTGCCAGCTCATCAGGGACAGGGGCCAGCAATCAGCCCCAGCATTTT CASSSGTGASNQPQHF
TRBJ2-5 NA TRBV5-1 NA TGCGCCAGCAGCTTGGATGGCAACGGGATTCAAGAGACCCAGTACTTC CASSLDGNGIQETQYF
TRBJ1-4 NA TRBV30 NA TGTGCCTGGACCCGGGTCCCGGGTGATGAAAAACTGTTTTTT CAWTRVPGDEKLFF
TRBJ1-1 NA TRBV20-1 few TGCAGTGTCGGGGGGGTCATTTACACTGAAGCTTTCTTT CSVGGVIYTEAFF
TRBJ1-1 NA TRBV6-6 many TGTGCCAGCAGTTACCAGGGCGGGGGGACTGAAGCTTTCTTT CASSYQGGGTEAFF
TRBJ2-7 TRBD1 TRBV6-1 medium-sized TGTGCCAGCCAGGGACAGGGGGACGCCTACGAGCAGTACTTC CASQGQGDAYEQYF
TRBJ2-1 NA TRBV12-3/TRBV12-4 medium-sized TGTGCCAGCAGTTATCTCTATGATGAGCAGTTCTTC CASSYLYDEQFF
TRBJ2-1 TRBD2 TRBV19 many TGTGCCAGTAGCCCTGGGGGCGGGAGGAACAATGAGCAGTTCTTC CASSPGGGRNNEQFF
TRBJ2-2 TRBD2 TRBV9 NA TGTGCCAGCAGCGTAGGAGATGTGGGACTAGCGGGAGCGTCGGCCGGGGAGCTGTTTTTT CASSVGDVGLAGASAGELFF
TRBJ2-5 TRBD2 TRBV6-1 few TGTGCCAGCAGTCCCGGACTAGCGGGGGGGACCCAGTACTTC CASSPGLAGGTQYF
TRBJ1-3 NA TRBV3-1 few TGTGCCAGCAGCCAGGCGGCAAGAAACACCATATATTTT CASSQAARNTIYF
TRBJ2-1 NA TRBV24-1 NA TGTGCCACCAGTGAAGCCGGGACTGGGAATGAGCAGTTCTTC CATSEAGTGNEQFF
TRBJ1-4 TRBD1 TRBV11-2 NA TGTGCCAGCAGCTTAGATGGTGACAGGGGGCGGACTAATGAAAAACTGTTTTTT CASSLDGDRGRTNEKLFF
TRBJ2-7 NA TRBV5-6 medium-sized TGTGCCAGCAGCGTTACCCACAGCTACGAGCAGTACTTC CASSVTHSYEQYF
TRBJ1-6 NA TRBV7-9 NA TGTTCCAGCAGCCCACCGGTACAGGGTTGGTCACCCCTCCACTTT CSSSPPVQGWSPLHF
TRBJ2-1 TRBD2 TRBV20-1 many TGCAGTGCAACCCCCCTATCGATCGGACTAGACAATGAGCAGTTCTTC CSATPLSIGLDNEQFF
TRBJ2-5 NA TRBV5-1 medium-sized TGCGCCAGCAGCCCTGGACCGCAAGAGACCCAGTACTTC CASSPGPQETQYF
TRBJ1-4 NA TRBV7-9 NA TGTGCCAGCAGCCCGGACAAATATGCAACTAATGAAAAACTGTTTTTT CASSPDKYATNEKLFF
TRBJ2-1 TRBD2 TRBV11-3 medium-sized TGTGCCAGCAGCTGGAGCGGGGGGCATGGCAATGAGCAGTTCTTC CASSWSGGHGNEQFF
TRBJ1-2 NA TRBV30 medium-sized TGTGCCTGGATGAGGCGTATCGACTATGGCTACACCTTC CAWMRRIDYGYTF
TRBJ2-6 NA TRBV20-1 few TGCAGTGCTAGAAGCCCTGGGGCCAACGTCCTGACTTTC CSARSPGANVLTF
TRBJ1-6 NA TRBV30 few TGTGCCTGGAGTGTTGGTGGCTCTAATTCACCCCTCCACTTT CAWSVGGSNSPLHF
TRBJ2-2 NA TRBV18 few TGTGCCAGCTCACCAGACAGGAGTAACACCGGGGAGCTGTTTTTT CASSPDRSNTGELFF
TRBJ2-7 TRBD2 TRBV6-2/TRBV6-3 medium-sized TGTGCCAGCAGTTACCCGCTAGCGGGAGTGGGGCAGTACTTC CASSYPLAGVGQYF
TRBJ2-1 NA TRBV19 many TGTGCCAGTAGAAATCGGGGGGCGCGGGACAATGAGCAGTTCTTC CASRNRGARDNEQFF
TRBJ2-1 NA TRBV5-5 NA TGTGCCAGCAGACGGGACATCTACAATGAGCAGTTCTTC CASRRDIYNEQFF
TRBJ2-1 NA TRBV7-2 once TGTGCCAGCAGCTTAGTGGTGGGGGCTGCGCACAATGATCAGTTCTTC CASSLVVGAAHNDQFF
TRBJ2-2 TRBD2 TRBV20-1 large TGCAGTGTTCCCTCTAGCGGGAATTCGGCCGGGGAGCTGTTTTTT CSVPSSGNSAGELFF
TRBJ2-2 NA TRBV7-9 medium-sized TGTGCCAGCAGCGGGCAGGGTGTCCCCGGGGAGCTGTTTTTT CASSGQGVPGELFF
TRBJ2-3 TRBD2 TRBV5-1 many TGCGCCAGCAGCCCCGGGACTAGCGGCGACTTCACAGATACGCAGTATTTT CASSPGTSGDFTDTQYF
TRBJ1-2 NA TRBV28 many TGTGCCAGCATCCCCCGGAACAGGCGAGGCTACACCTTC CASIPRNRRGYTF
TRBJ2-7 NA TRBV7-8 medium-sized TGTGCCAGTATCCGGGACGCCGGCTACGAGCAGTACTTC CASIRDAGYEQYF
TRBJ2-5 NA TRBV28 many TGTGCCAGCAGTTTGAGGGAGACCCAGTACTTC CASSLRETQYF
TRBJ1-1 TRBD1 TRBV29-1 few TGCAGCGCCGGTACAGGGGACTTTGAAGCTTTCTTT CSAGTGDFEAFF
TRBJ2-7 TRBD1 TRBV20-1 many TGCAGTGCTAGAGATCCCCTTGCCTCCGGGACAGGGGGCGACGAGCAGTACTTC CSARDPLASGTGGDEQYF
TRBJ2-2 NA TRBV28 many TGTGCCAGCAGGGTTAGCGGGAACACCGGGGAGCTGTTTTTT CASRVSGNTGELFF
TRBJ1-1 NA TRBV27 few TGTGCCAGCAGTTCCGTAGGGGTTGAAGCTTTCTTT CASSSVGVEAFF
TRBJ2-1 NA TRBV20-1 many TGCAGTGCTCCTACTAGATACAATGAGCAGTTCTTC CSAPTRYNEQFF
TRBJ2-5 NA TRBV20-1 once TGCAGTGCTCTCTCTTGGGGCGAGACCCAGTACTTC CSALSWGETQYF
TRBJ2-7 NA TRBV28 few TGTGCCAGCAGACCTATCGAAAGCAGGGGAACCTACGAGCAGTACTTC CASRPIESRGTYEQYF
TRBJ2-1 NA TRBV11-3 few TGTGCCAGCAGCTCGTTTGAGCGGGCATACAATGAGCAGTTCTTC CASSSFERAYNEQFF
TRBJ1-3 NA TRBV3-1 many TGTGCCAGCAGCCCCCGGACAGAAGGAAACACCATATATTTT CASSPRTEGNTIYF
TRBJ2-2 NA TRBV12-3/TRBV12-4 NA TGTGCCAGCAGTTTACGGGGACACCTAAACACCGGGGAGCTGCTTTTT CASSLRGHLNTGELLF
TRBJ2-1 TRBD1 TRBV2 medium-sized TGTGCCAGCAGTGACTTCGACAGGGCAAAGCAGTTCTTC CASSDFDRAKQFF
TRBJ1-3 NA TRBV12-3/TRBV12-4 medium-sized TGTGCCAGCAGTCCAGGGGCCCGCTCTGGAAACACCATATATTTT CASSPGARSGNTIYF